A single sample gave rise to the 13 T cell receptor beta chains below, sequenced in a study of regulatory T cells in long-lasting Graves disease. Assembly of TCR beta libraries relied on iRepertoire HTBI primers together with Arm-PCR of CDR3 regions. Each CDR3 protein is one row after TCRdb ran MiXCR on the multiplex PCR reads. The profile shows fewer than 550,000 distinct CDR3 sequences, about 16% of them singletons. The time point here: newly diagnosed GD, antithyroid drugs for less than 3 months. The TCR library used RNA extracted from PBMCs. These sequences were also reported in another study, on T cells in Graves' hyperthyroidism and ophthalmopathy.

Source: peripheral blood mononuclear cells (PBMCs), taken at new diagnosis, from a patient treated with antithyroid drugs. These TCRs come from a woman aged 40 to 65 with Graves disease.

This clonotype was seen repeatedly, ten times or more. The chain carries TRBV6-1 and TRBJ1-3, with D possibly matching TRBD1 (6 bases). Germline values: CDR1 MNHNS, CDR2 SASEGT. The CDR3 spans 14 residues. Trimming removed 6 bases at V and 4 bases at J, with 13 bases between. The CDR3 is CASRDTGSGNTIYF. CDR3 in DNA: TGTGCCAGCAGGGATACAGGGTCCGGAAACACCATATATTTT.

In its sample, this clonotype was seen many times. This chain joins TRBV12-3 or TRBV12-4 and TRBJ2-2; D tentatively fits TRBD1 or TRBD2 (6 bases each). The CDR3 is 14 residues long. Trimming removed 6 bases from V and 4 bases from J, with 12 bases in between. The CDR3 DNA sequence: TGTGCCAGCAGCTGGGGGGCTATCACCGGGGAGCTGTTTTTT. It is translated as CASSWGAITGELFF.

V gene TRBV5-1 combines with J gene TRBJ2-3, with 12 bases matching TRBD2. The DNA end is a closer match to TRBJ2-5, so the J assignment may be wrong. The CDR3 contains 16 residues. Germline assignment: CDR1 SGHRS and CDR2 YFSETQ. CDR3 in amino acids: CASSPGLAGRTETQYF. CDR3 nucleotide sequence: TGCGCCAGCAGCCCTGGACTAGCGGGACGGACAGAGACCCAGTACTTC.

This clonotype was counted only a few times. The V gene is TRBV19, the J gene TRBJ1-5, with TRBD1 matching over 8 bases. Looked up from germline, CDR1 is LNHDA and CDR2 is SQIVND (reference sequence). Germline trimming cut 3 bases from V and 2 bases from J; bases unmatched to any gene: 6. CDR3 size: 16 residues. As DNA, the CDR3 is TGTGCCAGTAGTATTATCCCGGGACAGGGCAATCAGCCCCAGCATTTT. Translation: CASSIIPGQGNQPQHF.

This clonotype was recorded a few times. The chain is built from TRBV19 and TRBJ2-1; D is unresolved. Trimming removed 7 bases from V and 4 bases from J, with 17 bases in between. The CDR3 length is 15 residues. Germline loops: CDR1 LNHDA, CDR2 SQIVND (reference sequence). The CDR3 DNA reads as TGTGCCAGTACTCCAGAGGCCGGTCAGTACAATGAGCAGTTCTTC. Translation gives CASTPEAGQYNEQFF.

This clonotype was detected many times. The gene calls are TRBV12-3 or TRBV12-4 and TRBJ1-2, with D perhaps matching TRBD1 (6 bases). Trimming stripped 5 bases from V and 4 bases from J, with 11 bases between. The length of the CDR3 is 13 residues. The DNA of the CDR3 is TGTGCCAGCAGTCTCGACAGGAGCTATGGCTACACCTTC. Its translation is CASSLDRSYGYTF.

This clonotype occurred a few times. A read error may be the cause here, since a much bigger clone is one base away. CDR3 region: CTSSQDRAMGEAFF. Here the CDR3 DNA reads TGTACCAGCAGCCAAGATAGGGCCATGGGGGAAGCTTTCTTT. The chain combines TRBV3-1 with TRBJ1-1; D is unclear. Germline values: CDR1 LGHDT, CDR2 YNNKEL (reference sequence). CDR3 length equals 14 residues.

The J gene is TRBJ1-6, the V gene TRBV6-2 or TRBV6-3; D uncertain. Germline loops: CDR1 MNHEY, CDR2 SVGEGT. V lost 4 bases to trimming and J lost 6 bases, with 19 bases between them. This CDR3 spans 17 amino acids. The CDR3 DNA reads TGTGCCAGCAGTTCCTCACTCGTCGGACGTAGTAATTCACCCCTCCACTTT. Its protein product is CASSSSLVGRSNSPLHF.

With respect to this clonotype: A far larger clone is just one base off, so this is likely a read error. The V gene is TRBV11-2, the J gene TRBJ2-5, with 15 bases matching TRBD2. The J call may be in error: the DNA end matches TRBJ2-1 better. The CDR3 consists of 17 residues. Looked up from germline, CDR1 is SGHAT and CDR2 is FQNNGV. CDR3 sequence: CASSSTRTSGGANEQFF. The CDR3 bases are TGTGCCAGCAGCTCAACGCGGACTAGCGGGGGGGCAAATGAGCAGTTCTTC.

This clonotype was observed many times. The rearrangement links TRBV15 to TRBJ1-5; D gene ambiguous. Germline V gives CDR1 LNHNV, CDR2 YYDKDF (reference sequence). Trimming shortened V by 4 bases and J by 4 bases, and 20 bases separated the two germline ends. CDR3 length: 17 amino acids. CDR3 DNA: TGTGCCACCAGCACCCCGGGCAGGATACTGGGGAATCAGCCCCAGCATTTT. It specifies CATSTPGRILGNQPQHF.

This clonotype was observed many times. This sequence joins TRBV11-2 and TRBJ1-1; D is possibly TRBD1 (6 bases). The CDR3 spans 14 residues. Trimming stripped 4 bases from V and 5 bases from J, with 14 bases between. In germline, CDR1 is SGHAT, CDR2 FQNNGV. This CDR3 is CASSSTGHSTEAFF. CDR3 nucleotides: TGTGCCAGCAGCTCGACGGGACATTCGACTGAAGCTTTCTTT.

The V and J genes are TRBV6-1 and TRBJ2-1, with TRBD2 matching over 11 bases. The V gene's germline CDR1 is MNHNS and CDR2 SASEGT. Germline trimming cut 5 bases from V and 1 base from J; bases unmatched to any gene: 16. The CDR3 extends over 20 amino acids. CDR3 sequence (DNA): TGTGCCAGCAGTCGCAAGCATCCCGGGACTAGCGGTATATCCTACAATGAGCAGTTCTTC. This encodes CASSRKHPGTSGISYNEQFF.

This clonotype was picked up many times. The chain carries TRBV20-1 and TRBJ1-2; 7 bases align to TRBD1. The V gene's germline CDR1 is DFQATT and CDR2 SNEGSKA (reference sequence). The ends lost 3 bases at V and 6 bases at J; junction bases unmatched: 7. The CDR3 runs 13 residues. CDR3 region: CSASRQGAHGYTF. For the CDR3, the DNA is TGCAGTGCTAGCCGACAGGGTGCCCATGGCTACACCTTC.